Presented here are 27 T cell receptor beta chains from one specimen sequenced in a study of beta chain features in type 1 diabetes. The study reverse transcribed the entire isolated RNA, so it sequenced expressed TCRB transcripts. This table comes from immunoSEQ multiplex PCR, and its TCRdb copy is limited to in-frame clones, with some not included. Of hundreds of thousands of clones in the sample, roughly 9.6% are singletons; the top ten hold around 0.015%. The sample taken for sequencing was naive CD4+ T cells from blood. These receptors originate from a woman in her thirties in good health.

The chain is built from TRBV30 and TRBJ1-1, with 12 bases fitting TRBD1. CDR1 is GTSNPN and CDR2 is SVGIG in the germline V gene (reference sequence). The CDR3 is 14 residues long. V was pared by 5 bases and J by 4 bases, with 5 bases of the junction left unmatched. The CDR3 DNA sequence: TGTGCCTGGCGGGACAGGGGGCAAAGCACTGAAGCTTTCTTT. Its protein product is CAWRDRGQSTEAFF.

This chain connects TRBV7-9 to TRBJ2-1, with TRBD1 identical over 7 bases. Trimming removed 0 bases from V and 3 bases from J; junction bases left unmatched: 2. Looked up from germline, CDR1 is SEHNR and CDR2 is FQNEAQ (reference sequence). The CDR3 contains 15 residues. As DNA, the CDR3 is TGTGCCAGCAGCTTAGCAGGGGGCCTCTACAATGAGCAGTTCTTC. Its translation is CASSLAGGLYNEQFF. Full variable domain (outside the CDR3, taken from reference TRBV7-9 and TRBJ2-1): DTGVSQNPRHKITKRGQNVTFRCDPISEHNRLYWYRQTLGQGPEFLTYFQNEAQLEKSRLLSDRFSAERPKGSFSTLEIQRTEQGDSAMYLCASSLAGGLYNEQFFGPGTRLTVL.

This clone has only a few counts. The rearrangement links TRBV5-4 to TRBJ2-5, with 7 bases identical to TRBD2. Germline CDR1 reads SGHNT; CDR2 reads YYREEE (reference sequence). This CDR3 spans 18 amino acids. Trimming at V came to 0 bases and at J to 5 bases, leaving 16 bases not matched to a gene. The CDR3 coding sequence is TGTGCCAGCAGCTTGGTTCGCGGGAGTGCGGGCGGGCTGGAGACCCAGTACTTC. This sequence encodes CASSLVRGSAGGLETQYF. Full variable domain (missing parts from reference TRBV5-4 and TRBJ2-5): ETGVTQSPTHLIKTRGQQVTLRCSSQSGHNTVSWYQQALGQGPQFIFQYYREEENGRGNFPPRFSGLQFPNYSSELNVNALELDDSALYLCASSLVRGSAGGLETQYFGPGTRLLVL.

This clone was seen at least ten times. The J gene is TRBJ2-7, the V gene TRBV7-2; no clear D gene. The CDR3 totals 11 residues. Germline V gene sequence: CDR1 SGHTA, CDR2 FQGNSA. V was cut by 4 bases and J by 10 bases, with 11 bases left in between. CDR3 sequence reads: CASSSVGVQYF. CDR3 sequence (DNA): TGTGCCAGCAGCTCCGTAGGAGTACAGTACTTC.

A few counts support this clone. V gene TRBV7-9 combines with J gene TRBJ2-1, with 7 positions matching TRBD2. Trimming at V came to 0 bases and at J to 3 bases, leaving 8 bases not matched to a gene. CDR1 is SEHNR and CDR2 is FQNEAQ in the germline V gene (reference sequence). CDR3 length equals 17 residues. As DNA, the CDR3 is TGTGCCAGCAGCTTAGCGGAACGGGAGGTCCTCTACAATGAGCAGTTCTTC. Protein product: CASSLAEREVLYNEQFF.

This clone came up a few times. The chain is built from TRBV5-1 and TRBJ1-3; D is uncertain. CDR1 is SGHRS and CDR2 is YFSETQ in the germline V gene. The length of the CDR3 is 13 residues. V was clipped by 0 bases and J by 2 bases, with 3 bases between them. This CDR3 reads CASSLEPGNTIYF. CDR3 nucleotides: TGCGCCAGCAGCTTGGAGCCTGGAAACACCATATATTTT.

This clone was found a few times. The genes are TRBV4-1 and TRBJ2-3, with D tentatively TRBD2 (6 bases). V was clipped by 3 bases and J by 4 bases, with 8 bases between them. The CDR3 is made up of 13 amino acids. CDR1 and CDR2 (germline): MGHRA, YSYEKL. CDR3 protein: CASSQRDADTQYF. CDR3 bases: TGCGCCAGCAGCCAGCGGGACGCAGATACGCAGTATTTT.

This clone was found a few times. This chain connects TRBV27 to TRBJ2-1, with TRBD2 matching 7 bases. The trim removed 5 bases at V and 0 bases at J, leaving 7 bases unmatched. CDR3 size: 16 residues. Germline loops: CDR1 MNHEY, CDR2 SMNVEV (reference sequence). As DNA, the CDR3 is TGTGCCAGCAGTGGGTCTGGCGGGAGCTCCTACAATGAGCAGTTCTTC. The encoded protein is CASSGSGGSSYNEQFF.

The V and J genes are TRBV7-2 and TRBJ2-2; 8 bases are shared with TRBD1. The V segment lost 2 bases and the J segment 4 bases; nucleotides outside the gene matches: 0. CDR3 length: 14 amino acids. Germline lookup yields CDR1 SGHTA and CDR2 FQGNSA. The CDR3 spells CASSLTGGTGELFF. The CDR3 coding sequence is TGTGCCAGCAGCTTAACAGGGGGCACCGGGGAGCTGTTTTTT.

This clone was picked up a small number of times. The rearrangement uses TRBV28 and TRBJ1-2; possibly TRBD1 for D (6 bases). V lost 10 bases and J lost 7, with 16 bases in between. CDR1 is MDHEN and CDR2 is SYDVKM in the germline V gene. This CDR3 has 12 amino acids. Here the CDR3 reads CATPATGGGYTF. The DNA for the CDR3 is TGTGCCACGCCTGCGACAGGCGGTGGCTACACCTTC.

The chain employs TRBV2 and TRBJ2-3; 9 nucleotides line up with TRBD2. Per germline, CDR1 SNHLY and CDR2 FYNNEI. This CDR3 region has 15 residues. Trimming at V came to 6 bases and at J to 4 bases, leaving 8 bases not matched to a gene. The CDR3 sequence: CASSAASGISDTQYF. For the CDR3, the DNA is TGTGCCAGCAGCGCCGCTAGCGGGATTTCAGATACGCAGTATTTT.

This clone was observed a handful of times. This chain joins TRBV5-1 and TRBJ2-2, with 7 bases that match TRBD1. The CDR3 has 15 residues. V was pared by 7 bases and J by 3 bases, with 9 bases of the junction left unmatched. Germline CDR1 reads SGHRS; CDR2 reads YFSETQ. The CDR3, as DNA: TGCGCCAGCCAGACGGGACAGAGTGACACCGGGGAGCTGTTTTTT. It specifies CASQTGQSDTGELFF. The variable domain in full, with the rest retrieved from reference TRBV5-1 and TRBJ2-2, is KAGVTQTPRYLIKTRGQQVTLSCSPISGHRSVSWYQQTPGQGLQFLFEYFSETQRNKGNFPGRFSGRQFSNSRSEMNVSTLELGDSALYLCASQTGQSDTGELFFGEGSRLTVL.

This rearrangement joins TRBV27 to TRBJ2-5; 11 bases match TRBD2. CDR3 size: 17 residues. CDR1 and CDR2 (germline): MNHEY, SMNVEV (reference sequence). V shed 4 bases and J 5 bases; nucleotides not matched to a gene: 12. The CDR3 DNA follows: TGTGCCAGCAGTTCCAGACTTAGCGGGAGGGCAGGGGAGACCCAGTACTTC. Translated, it gives CASSSRLSGRAGETQYF.

This chain connects TRBV2 to TRBJ1-5; TRBD1 is a possible D gene (5 bases). The germline CDR1 and CDR2 sequences are SNHLY and FYNNEI. The CDR3 has 14 residues. Trimming shortened V by 6 bases and J by 3 bases, and 12 bases separated the two germline ends. The chain's CDR3 is CASRQGISNQPQHF. The CDR3 DNA sequence: TGTGCCAGCAGGCAGGGAATCTCCAATCAGCCCCAGCATTTT.

J is TRBJ2-7 and V is TRBV6-5; TRBD2 matches 11 bases. The CDR3 extends over 15 amino acids. Germline assignment: CDR1 MNHEY and CDR2 SVGAGI. The J segment lost 0 bases and the V segment lost 5 bases, leaving 3 bases of the junction unmatched. CDR3 nucleotide sequence: TGTGCCAGCAGTCCAACTAGCGGGAGCTCCTACGAGCAGTACTTC. Its protein product is CASSPTSGSSYEQYF.

This clone has more than one count but fewer than ten. The rearrangement joins TRBV18 to TRBJ1-2; perhaps TRBD1 as D (5 bases). V gave up 3 bases and J gave up 7 bases, with 9 bases separating them. This CDR3 has 12 amino acids. Germline CDR1 is KGHSH and CDR2 is LQKENI. The CDR3 sequence is CASSPGLLGYTF. In DNA form, the CDR3 reads TGTGCCAGCTCACCGGGACTTCTTGGCTACACCTTC.

This clone occurred a few times. V and J are TRBV18 and TRBJ2-3; maybe TRBD2 (5 bases). The germline CDR1 and CDR2 sequences are KGHSH and LQKENI. The CDR3 has 17 amino acids. Trimming removed 1 base at V and 0 bases at J, with 14 bases between. CDR3 DNA sequence: TGTGCCAGCTCACCACTTCCTCCAGGCGGGAGCACAGATACGCAGTATTTT. This encodes CASSPLPPGGSTDTQYF.

V and J are TRBV28 and TRBJ2-7; perhaps TRBD2 as D (5 bases). Trimming stripped 8 bases from V and 3 bases from J, with 14 bases between. Germline assignment: CDR1 MDHEN and CDR2 SYDVKM. The CDR3 has 13 amino acids. Here the CDR3 reads CASGGGPFYEQYF. The CDR3 DNA sequence: TGTGCCAGCGGAGGCGGGCCCTTCTACGAGCAGTACTTC.

The table lists this clone with a few counts. The J gene is TRBJ2-7, the V gene TRBV30, with 7 nucleotides matching TRBD2. Germline assignment: CDR1 GTSNPN and CDR2 SVGIG (reference sequence). V lost 4 bases, J lost 2 bases, and 5 bases stayed unmatched. This CDR3 comprises 13 residues. In DNA, the CDR3 is TGTGCCTGGAATAGCGGGTATACCTACGAGCAGTACTTC. It translates to CAWNSGYTYEQYF.

This clone was detected a few times. This rearrangement joins TRBV18 to TRBJ2-1, with D perhaps TRBD2 (5 bases). The CDR3 covers 15 residues. Germline CDR1 reads KGHSH; CDR2 reads LQKENI. The V end lost 1 base, the J end lost 6 bases, and 13 bases lay between the germline ends. The DNA of the CDR3 is TGTGCCAGCTCACCACAGGGAGCTAGCCGCAATGAGCAGTTCTTC. This codes for CASSPQGASRNEQFF.

This clone was counted a few times. The rearrangement joins TRBV6-4 to TRBJ1-2, with TRBD1 identical over 8 bases. This CDR3 is 15 amino acids long. J was trimmed by 5 bases and V by 0 bases; bases with no gene match: 5. The germline gives CDR1 MRHNA, CDR2 SNTAGT. CDR3 DNA: TGTGCCAGCAGTGACTCGCATCAGGGGGCTTATGGCTACACCTTC. This sequence encodes CASSDSHQGAYGYTF.

The gene calls are TRBV7-9 and TRBJ2-5; D is unresolved. CDR3 length equals 18 residues. The germline gives CDR1 SEHNR, CDR2 FQNEAQ (reference sequence). V was pared by 4 bases and J by 0 bases, with 21 bases between. This CDR3 is CASSSQWAVIGDQETQYF. The CDR3 coding sequence is TGTGCCAGCAGCTCCCAGTGGGCCGTAATTGGCGACCAAGAGACCCAGTACTTC.

This clone was picked up a small number of times. The chain joins TRBV29-1 to TRBJ2-1, with 9 bases matching TRBD1. The germline gives CDR1 SQVTM, CDR2 ANQGSEA. The CDR3 runs to 15 residues. The V segment lost 4 bases and the J segment 2 bases; nucleotides outside the gene matches: 6. The DNA of the CDR3 is TGCAGCGTTGCCGGTCGGACAGGGGCCTACAATGAGCAGTTCTTC. Protein product: CSVAGRTGAYNEQFF.

This clone was detected a few times. This rearrangement joins TRBV14 to TRBJ1-1; TRBD1 matches at 9 bases. The CDR3 has 13 amino acids. Looked up from germline, CDR1 is SGHDN and CDR2 is FVKESK. V trimming: 2 bases; J trimming: 11 bases; junction bases outside the gene matches: 6. CDR3 coding DNA: TGTGCCAGCAGCCAAACAACAGGGGGCATGGCTTTCTTT. Translated: CASSQTTGGMAFF.

V gene TRBV7-2 combines with J gene TRBJ2-1; 13 bases map to TRBD2. Germline V CDR1 and CDR2: SGHTA, FQGNSA. The V gene end was trimmed by 6 bases and the J gene end by 0 bases; junction bases not matched to a gene: 5. The CDR3 consists of 17 residues. CDR3 DNA sequence: TGTGCCAGCAGGTCACTAGCGGGAGGGAGCTCCTACAATGAGCAGTTCTTC. This sequence encodes CASRSLAGGSSYNEQFF. The variable domain in full, with the rest retrieved from reference TRBV7-2 and TRBJ2-1, is GAGVSQSPSNKVTEKGKDVELRCDPISGHTALYWYRQSLGQGLEFLIYFQGNSAPDKSGLPSDRFSAERTGGSVSTLTIQRTQQEDSAVYLCASRSLAGGSSYNEQFFGPGTRLTVL.

The chain recombines TRBV15 with TRBJ2-3, with 14 bases that match TRBD2. After removal of 6 bases from V and 3 bases from J, the junction contained 8 bases not matched to a gene. The CDR3 consists of 17 residues. Per the germline V gene, CDR1 is LNHNV and CDR2 is YYDKDF (reference sequence). CDR3 sequence (DNA): TGTGCCACCAGACAAGGACTAGCGGGAGGCCGGACAGATACGCAGTATTTT. Amino acids: CATRQGLAGGRTDTQYF.

This clone was seen only a few times. V and J are TRBV6-6 and TRBJ2-3; TRBD2 is a possible D gene (5 bases). The V end was cut by 5 bases, the J end by 5 bases, with 8 bases between. The CDR3 sequence is 12 residues long. Germline CDR1 MNHNY, CDR2 SVGAGI (reference sequence). The CDR3 sequence: CASSPREDTQYF. CDR3 nucleotides: TGTGCCAGCAGTCCTCGGGAAGATACGCAGTATTTT.